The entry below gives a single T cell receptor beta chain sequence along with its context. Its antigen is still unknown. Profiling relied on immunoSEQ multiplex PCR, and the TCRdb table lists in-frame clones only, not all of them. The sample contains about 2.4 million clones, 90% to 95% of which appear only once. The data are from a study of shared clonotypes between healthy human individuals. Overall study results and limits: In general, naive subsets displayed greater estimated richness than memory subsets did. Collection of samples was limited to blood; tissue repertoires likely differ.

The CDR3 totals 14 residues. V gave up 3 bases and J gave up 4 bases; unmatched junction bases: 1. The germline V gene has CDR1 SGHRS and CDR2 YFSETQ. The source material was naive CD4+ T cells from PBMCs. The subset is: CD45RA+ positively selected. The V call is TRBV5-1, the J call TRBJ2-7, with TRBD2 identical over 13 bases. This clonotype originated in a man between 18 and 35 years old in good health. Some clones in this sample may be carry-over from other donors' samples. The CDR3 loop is CASSSTSGRYEQYF. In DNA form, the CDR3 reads TGCGCCAGCAGCTCGACTAGCGGGAGGTACGAGCAGTACTTC.